Each of the 7 T cell receptor beta chains below was sequenced from the same sample in a study of OX40 agonist ivuxolimab in advanced cancers. Profiled with immunoSEQ multiplex PCR; TCRdb holds only in-frame clones, not every one. The sample has roughly 48,000 clones, about 87% seen once; the top ten hold roughly 43%. The specimen comprised CD4+ or CD8+ T cells sorted from blood, sampled in a trial of the OX40 agonist ivuxolimab. The receptors come from an adult with an advanced solid tumor such as melanoma, head and neck, liver or kidney cancer.

V is TRBV6-6 and J is TRBJ1-2; D is undetermined. Germline CDR1 reads MNHNY; CDR2 reads SVGAGI (reference sequence). Trimming took off 2 bases at V and 7 bases at J, with 11 bases between the two ends. The CDR3 is 13 amino acids. This chain's CDR3 is CASSYVQSVGYTF. The CDR3 DNA is TGTGCCAGCAGTTACGTCCAGTCGGTTGGCTACACCTTC.

The gene calls are TRBV28 and TRBJ2-7; 10 bases agree with TRBD2. V shed 3 bases and J 7 bases; nucleotides not matched to a gene: 6. The V gene's germline CDR1 is MDHEN and CDR2 SYDVKM. The CDR3 covers 14 residues. The CDR3 is CASSLPWGLAEQYF. Here the CDR3 DNA reads TGTGCCAGCAGTTTGCCCTGGGGACTAGCGGAGCAGTACTTC.

The chain couples TRBV29-1 to TRBJ1-2; D remains unclear. Trimming took off 7 bases at V and 0 bases at J, with 15 bases between the two ends. Looked up from germline, CDR1 is SQVTM and CDR2 is ANQGSEA. The CDR3 totals 14 residues. The CDR3 is CSASSKWSNYGYTF. The CDR3 DNA follows: TGCAGCGCAAGCTCGAAATGGTCTAACTATGGCTACACCTTC.

The rearrangement joins TRBV7-3 to TRBJ1-2; possible D gene TRBD1, 5 bases. The CDR3 spans 14 residues. The V and J ends lost 5 bases and 3 bases respectively, with 13 bases between them. The germline CDR1 and CDR2 sequences are SGHTA and FQGTGA. The CDR3 DNA sequence: TGTGCCAGCAGCCCCGGGGCGTCCCACTATGGCTACACCTTC. This sequence encodes CASSPGASHYGYTF.

This clone was recorded only once. This chain uses TRBV27 with TRBJ2-3; D might be TRBD2 (5 bases). With 9 bases removed from V and 1 base from J, the gap between germline ends came to 11 bases. The CDR3 covers 13 residues. From germline, CDR1 is MNHEY and CDR2 SMNVEV (reference sequence). The CDR3 DNA is TGTGCCAGTACCAGCGGCCGCACAGATACGCAGTATTTT. Encoded protein: CASTSGRTDTQYF.

The chain links TRBV7-8 to TRBJ2-2; D unclear. V was clipped by 8 bases and J by 4 bases, with 11 bases between them. The CDR3 runs to 13 residues. Looked up from germline, CDR1 is SGHVS and CDR2 is FQNEAQ. For the CDR3, the DNA is TGTGCCAGCCGATGGGGTGCCACCGGGGAGCTGTTTTTT. This codes for CASRWGATGELFF.

V is TRBV28 and J is TRBJ2-1, with TRBD2 identical over 10 bases. Germline lookup yields CDR1 MDHEN and CDR2 SYDVKM. V shed 9 bases and J 4 bases; nucleotides not matched to a gene: 6. The CDR3 is 14 residues long. In DNA, the CDR3 is TGTGCCAGTCGTGGACTAGCGGTATACAATGAGCAGTTCTTC. Translation gives CASRGLAVYNEQFF. Based on the CDR3 plus reference TRBV28 and TRBJ2-1, the full variable domain is DVKVTQSSRYLVKRTGEKVFLECVQDMDHENMFWYRQDPGLGLRLIYFSYDVKMKEKGDIPEGYSVSREKKERFSLILESASTNQTSMYLCASRGLAVYNEQFFGPGTRLTVL.